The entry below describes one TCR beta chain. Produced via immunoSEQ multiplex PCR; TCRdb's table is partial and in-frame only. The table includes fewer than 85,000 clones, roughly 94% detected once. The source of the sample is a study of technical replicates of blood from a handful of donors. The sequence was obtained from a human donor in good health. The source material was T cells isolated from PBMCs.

In nucleotides, the CDR3 is TGCAGTGTCGGGAACTACGAGCAGTACTTC. Translated: CSVGNYEQYF. The V gene is TRBV20-1, the J gene TRBJ2-7, with D possibly TRBD2 on 5 matching bases. The germline V and J ends were trimmed by 7 bases and 3 bases, with 7 bases remaining between them. CDR3 length equals 10 residues. The V gene's germline CDR1 is DFQATT and CDR2 SNEGSKA (reference sequence).